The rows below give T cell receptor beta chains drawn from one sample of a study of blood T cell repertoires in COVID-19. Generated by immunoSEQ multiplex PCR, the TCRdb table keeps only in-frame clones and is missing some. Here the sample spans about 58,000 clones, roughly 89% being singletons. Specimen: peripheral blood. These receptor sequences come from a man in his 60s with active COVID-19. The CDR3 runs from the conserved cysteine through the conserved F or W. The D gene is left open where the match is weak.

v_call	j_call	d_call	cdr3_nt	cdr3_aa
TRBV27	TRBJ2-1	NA	TGTGCCAGCAGTTTGCCGTCTAGCGATATCACGAATGAGCAGTTCTTC	CASSLPSSDITNEQFF
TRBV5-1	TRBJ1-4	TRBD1	TGCGCCAGCAGCCTATCCGGGACAGCCGATGAAAAACTGTTTTTT	CASSLSGTADEKLFF
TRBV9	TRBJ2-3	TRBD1	TGTGCCAGCAGCGCGTTCAGGGACAGGGGGCGATCAGATACGCAGTATTTT	CASSAFRDRGRSDTQYF
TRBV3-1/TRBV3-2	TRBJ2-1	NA	TGTGCCAGCAGGCCAGCCGGGGTTAGTCACAATGAGCAGTTCTTC	CASRPAGVSHNEQFF
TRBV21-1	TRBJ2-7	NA	TGTGCCAGCTCTTCAGGGTGGGCGCAGGGGCAAGAGCAGTACTTC	CASSSGWAQGQEQYF
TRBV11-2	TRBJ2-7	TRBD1	TGTGCCAGCAGCCCTAGAGGACAGGGGGCCATCTACGAGCAGTACTTC	CASSPRGQGAIYEQYF
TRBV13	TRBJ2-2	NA	TGTGCCAGCAGCCCCGTTTGGGGAGATCCCGGGGAGCTGTTTTTT	CASSPVWGDPGELFF
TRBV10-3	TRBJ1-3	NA	TGTGCCATCAGTGAGCCCATAGTCCGAGTCTCTGGAAACACCATATATTTT	CAISEPIVRVSGNTIYF
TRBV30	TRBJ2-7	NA	TGTGCCTGGAGCCTACTCCGGGCCTACGAGCAGTACTTC	CAWSLLRAYEQYF
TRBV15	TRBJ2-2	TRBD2	TGTGCCACCAGCAGAGTAGGGACTAGCCGTCCCGGGGAGCTGTTTTTT	CATSRVGTSRPGELFF
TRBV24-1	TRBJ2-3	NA	TGTGCCACCAGTGATTTCCAGGGCATGAATACGCAGTATTTT	CATSDFQGMNTQYF
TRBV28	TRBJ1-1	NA	TGTGCCAGCAGTTCCCCGGCAGGGTCTCTCGGCGCTGAAGCTTTCTTT	CASSSPAGSLGAEAFF
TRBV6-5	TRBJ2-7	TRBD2	TGTGCCAGCAGAAGGACTAGCGGGAGTTACGAGCAGTACTTC	CASRRTSGSYEQYF
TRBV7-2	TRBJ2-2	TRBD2	TGTGCCAGCAGCCCCGGGACTAGCGGGAGACCCGGGGAGCTGTTTTTT	CASSPGTSGRPGELFF
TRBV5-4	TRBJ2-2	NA	TGTGCCAGCAGCTTGGGACAGACTAACACCGGGGAGCTGTTTTTT	CASSLGQTNTGELFF
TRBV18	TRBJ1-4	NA	TGTGCCAGCTCACCTAGCAGGGTCGGCGAAAAACTGTTTTTT	CASSPSRVGEKLFF